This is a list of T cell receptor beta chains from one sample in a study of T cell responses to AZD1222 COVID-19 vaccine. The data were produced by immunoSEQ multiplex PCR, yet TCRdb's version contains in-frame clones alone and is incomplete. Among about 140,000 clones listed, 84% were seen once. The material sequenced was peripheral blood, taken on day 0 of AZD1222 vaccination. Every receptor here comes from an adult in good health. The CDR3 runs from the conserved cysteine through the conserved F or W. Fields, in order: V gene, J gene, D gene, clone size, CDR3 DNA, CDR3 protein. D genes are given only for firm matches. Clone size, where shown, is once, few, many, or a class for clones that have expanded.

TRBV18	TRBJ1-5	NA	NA	TGTGCCAGCTCACCAATTAGCAATCAGCCCCAGCATTTT	CASSPISNQPQHF
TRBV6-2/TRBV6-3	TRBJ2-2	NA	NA	TGTGCCAGCAGTTACCCTACGGGGAACACCGGGGAGCTGTTTTTT	CASSYPTGNTGELFF
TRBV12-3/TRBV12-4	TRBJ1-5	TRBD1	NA	TGTGCCAGCAGGATGGACAGGAGTCAGCCCCAGCATTTT	CASRMDRSQPQHF
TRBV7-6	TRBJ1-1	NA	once	TGTGCCAGCAGCTTAGATTTGGGTTTTGGACAGAAAGCTTTCTTT	CASSLDLGFGQKAFF
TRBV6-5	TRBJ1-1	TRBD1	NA	TGTGCCAGCATGGGACAGGGGTGGACTGAAGCTTTCTTT	CASMGQGWTEAFF
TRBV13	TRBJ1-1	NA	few	TGTGCCAGCAGCTCGCAGGCGTGGACTGAAGCTTTCTTT	CASSSQAWTEAFF
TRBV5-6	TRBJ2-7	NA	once	TGTGCCAGCAGCTATAATTTAGAGCAGTACTTC	CASSYNLEQYF
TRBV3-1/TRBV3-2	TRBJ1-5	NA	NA	TGTGCCAGCAGCCAAGATAGCCGGGGCAATCAGCCCCAGCATTTT	CASSQDSRGNQPQHF
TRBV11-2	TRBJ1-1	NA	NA	TGTGCCAGCAGCTTGGGAGAGGGCACTGAAGCTTTCTTT	CASSLGEGTEAFF
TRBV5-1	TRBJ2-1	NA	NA	TGCGCCAGCAGCCCCAGGACGGAGGCCTACAATGAGCAGTTCTTC	CASSPRTEAYNEQFF
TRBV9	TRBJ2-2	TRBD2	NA	TGTGCCAGCACCTTTGGACGGGGGGAAGGGGACACCGGGGAGCTGTTTTTT	CASTFGRGEGDTGELFF
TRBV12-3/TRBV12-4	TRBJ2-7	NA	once	TGTGCCAGCAAAAGGCTCCACGAGCAGTACTTC	CASKRLHEQYF
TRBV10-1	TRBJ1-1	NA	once	TGCGCCAGCAGTGATGGGTGGGCGAACACTGAAGCTTTCTTT	CASSDGWANTEAFF
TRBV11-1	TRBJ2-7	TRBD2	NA	TGTGCCAGCAGCCTCGGTGGAGCGGGGGACCTCTACGAGCAGTACTTC	CASSLGGAGDLYEQYF
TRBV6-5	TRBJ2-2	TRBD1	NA	TGTGCCGGTGGGACAGGGCGCGGCGGGGAGCTGTTTTTT	CAGGTGRGGELFF
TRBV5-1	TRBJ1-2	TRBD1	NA	TGCGCCAGCGAGTTTGGGACAGGGGCGGTAGGAGGCTACACCTTC	CASEFGTGAVGGYTF
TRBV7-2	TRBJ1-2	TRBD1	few	TGTGCCAGCAGCTTAGTAAACGGACAGGGAAATGGCTACACCTTC	CASSLVNGQGNGYTF
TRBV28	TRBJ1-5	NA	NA	TGTGCCATTCTGGGAGTGGGCAATCAGCCCCAGCATTTT	CAILGVGNQPQHF
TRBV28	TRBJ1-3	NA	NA	TGTGCCAGCAGTCTACAGGGACTTACTGGAAACACCATATATTTT	CASSLQGLTGNTIYF
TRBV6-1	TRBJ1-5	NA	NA	TGTGCCAGCAGTGAAGCTAGCGGCCACAATCAGCCCCAGCATTTT	CASSEASGHNQPQHF
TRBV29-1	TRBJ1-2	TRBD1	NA	TGCAGCGTTGTAACGCGACAGGGGCATGGCTACACCTTC	CSVVTRQGHGYTF
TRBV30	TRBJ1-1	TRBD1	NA	TGTGCCCGAGCCGGACAGGCGGACACTGAAGCTTTCTTT	CARAGQADTEAFF